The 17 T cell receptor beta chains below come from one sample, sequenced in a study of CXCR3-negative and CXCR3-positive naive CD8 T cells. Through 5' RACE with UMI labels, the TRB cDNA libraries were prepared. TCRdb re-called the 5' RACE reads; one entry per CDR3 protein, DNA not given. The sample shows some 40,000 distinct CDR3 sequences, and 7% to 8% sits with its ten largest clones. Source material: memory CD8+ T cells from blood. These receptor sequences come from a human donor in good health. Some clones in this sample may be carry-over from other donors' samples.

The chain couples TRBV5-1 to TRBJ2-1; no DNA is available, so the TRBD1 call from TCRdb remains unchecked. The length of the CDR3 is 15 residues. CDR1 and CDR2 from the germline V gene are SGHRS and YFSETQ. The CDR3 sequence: CASSSRQGVYNEQFF.

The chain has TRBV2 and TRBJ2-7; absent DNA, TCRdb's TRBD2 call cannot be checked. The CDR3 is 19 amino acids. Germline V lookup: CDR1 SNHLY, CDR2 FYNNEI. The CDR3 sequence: CASSKFSSGGPAISYEQYF.

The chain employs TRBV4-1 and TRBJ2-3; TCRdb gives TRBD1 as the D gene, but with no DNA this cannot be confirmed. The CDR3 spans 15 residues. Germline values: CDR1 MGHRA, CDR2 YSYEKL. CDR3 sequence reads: CASSPSTGTADTQYF.

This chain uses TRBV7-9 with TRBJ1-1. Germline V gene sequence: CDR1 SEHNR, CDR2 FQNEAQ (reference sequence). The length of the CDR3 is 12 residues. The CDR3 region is CASSLLGTEAFF.

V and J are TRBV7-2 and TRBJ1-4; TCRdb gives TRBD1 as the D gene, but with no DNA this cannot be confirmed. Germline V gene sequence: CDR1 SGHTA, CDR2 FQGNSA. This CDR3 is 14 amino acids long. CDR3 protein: CASSFRDGGEKLFF.

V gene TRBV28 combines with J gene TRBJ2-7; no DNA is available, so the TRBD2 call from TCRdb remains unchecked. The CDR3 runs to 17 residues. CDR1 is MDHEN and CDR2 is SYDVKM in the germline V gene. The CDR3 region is CASSFGLAGGPPYEQYF.

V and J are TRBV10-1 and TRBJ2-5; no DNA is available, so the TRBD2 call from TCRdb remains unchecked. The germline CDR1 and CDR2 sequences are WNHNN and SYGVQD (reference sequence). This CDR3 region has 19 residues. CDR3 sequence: CASSESQELAGEVRETQYF.

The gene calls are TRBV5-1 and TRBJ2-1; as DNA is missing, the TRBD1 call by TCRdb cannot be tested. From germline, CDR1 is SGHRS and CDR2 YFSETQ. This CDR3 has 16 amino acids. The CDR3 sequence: CASWAGDFGSYNEQFF.

Here the CDR3 reads CASSLGQAISYEQYF. The genes are TRBV5-1 and TRBJ2-7. This CDR3 has 15 amino acids. Germline-derived CDR1 and CDR2 are SGHRS and YFSETQ.

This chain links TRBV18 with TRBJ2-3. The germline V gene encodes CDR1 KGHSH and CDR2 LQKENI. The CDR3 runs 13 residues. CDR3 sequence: CASSPFDTDTQYF.

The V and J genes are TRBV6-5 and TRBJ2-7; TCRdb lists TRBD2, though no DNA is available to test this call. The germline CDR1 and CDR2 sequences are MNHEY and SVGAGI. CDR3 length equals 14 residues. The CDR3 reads CASSPGTRAYEQYF.

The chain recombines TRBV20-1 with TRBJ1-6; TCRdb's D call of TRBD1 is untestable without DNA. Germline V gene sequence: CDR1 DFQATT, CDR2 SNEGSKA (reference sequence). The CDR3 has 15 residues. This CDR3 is CSANSGQGEVSPLHF.

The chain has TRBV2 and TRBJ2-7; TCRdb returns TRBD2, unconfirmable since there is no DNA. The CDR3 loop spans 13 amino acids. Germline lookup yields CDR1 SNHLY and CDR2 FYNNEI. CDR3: CASSQGRGYEQYF. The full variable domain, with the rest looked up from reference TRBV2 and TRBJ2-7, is EPEVTQTPSHQVTQMGQEVILRCVPISNHLYFYWYRQILGQKVEFLVSFYNNEISEKSEIFDDQFSVERPDGSNFTLKIRSTKLEDSAMYFCASSQGRGYEQYFGPGTRLTVT.

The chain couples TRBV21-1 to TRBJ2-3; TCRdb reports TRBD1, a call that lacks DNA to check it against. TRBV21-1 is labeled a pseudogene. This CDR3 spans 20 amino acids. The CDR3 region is CASSFEQDEGAFGSTDTQYF.

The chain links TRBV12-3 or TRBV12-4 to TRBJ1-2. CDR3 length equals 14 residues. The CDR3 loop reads CASSLDSRLYGYTF.

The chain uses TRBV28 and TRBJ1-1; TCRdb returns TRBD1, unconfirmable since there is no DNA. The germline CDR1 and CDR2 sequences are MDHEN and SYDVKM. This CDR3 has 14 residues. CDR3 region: CASTPRGAGTEAFF.

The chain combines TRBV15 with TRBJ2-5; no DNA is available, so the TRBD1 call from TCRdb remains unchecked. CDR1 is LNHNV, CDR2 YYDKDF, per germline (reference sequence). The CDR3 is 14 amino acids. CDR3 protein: CATSSRTGSETQYF.